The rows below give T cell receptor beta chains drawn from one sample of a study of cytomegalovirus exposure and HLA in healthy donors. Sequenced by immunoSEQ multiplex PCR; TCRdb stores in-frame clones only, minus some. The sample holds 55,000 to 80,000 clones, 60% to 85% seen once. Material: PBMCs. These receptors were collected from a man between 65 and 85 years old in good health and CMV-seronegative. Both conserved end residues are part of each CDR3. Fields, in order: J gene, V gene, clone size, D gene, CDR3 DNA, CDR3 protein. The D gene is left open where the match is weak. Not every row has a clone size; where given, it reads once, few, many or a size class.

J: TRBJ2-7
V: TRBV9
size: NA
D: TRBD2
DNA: TGTGCCAGCAGCGTAGGGCTAGCGGGGTTTTCCTACGAGCAGTACTTC
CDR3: CASSVGLAGFSYEQYF

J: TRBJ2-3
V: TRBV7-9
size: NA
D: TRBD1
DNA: TGTGCCAGCACGGGACAGACCTTCACAGATACGCAGTATTTT
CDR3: CASTGQTFTDTQYF

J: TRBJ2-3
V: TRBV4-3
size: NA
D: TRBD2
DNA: TGCGCCAGCAGCCAAGATTACTGGCCGACTAGCGGGAGCGCTCGCGGCACAGATACGCAGTATTTT
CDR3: CASSQDYWPTSGSARGTDTQYF

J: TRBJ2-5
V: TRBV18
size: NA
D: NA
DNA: TGTGCCAGCTCACTCGGACTATCAGAGACCCAGTACTTC
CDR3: CASSLGLSETQYF

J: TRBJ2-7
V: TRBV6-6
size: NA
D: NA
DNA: TGTGCCAGCAAGCAGCAGACAGCCTACGAGCAGTACTTC
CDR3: CASKQQTAYEQYF

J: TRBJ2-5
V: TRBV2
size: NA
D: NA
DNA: TGTGCCAGCAGTGAAGCCTGGCAACAAGAGACCCAGTACTTC
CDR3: CASSEAWQQETQYF

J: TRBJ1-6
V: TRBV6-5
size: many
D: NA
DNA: TGTGCCAGCAGTTACAGGGGCGACTCACCCCTCCACTTT
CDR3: CASSYRGDSPLHF

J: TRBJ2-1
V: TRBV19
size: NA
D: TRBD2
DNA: TGTGCCAGTAGTTTACCCCTGAGGAGCGGGAGGGCCAATGAGCAGTTCTTC
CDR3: CASSLPLRSGRANEQFF

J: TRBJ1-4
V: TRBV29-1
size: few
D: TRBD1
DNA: TGCAGCGCCGAGGGACAGGGCGGCGAAAAACTGTTTTTT
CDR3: CSAEGQGGEKLFF

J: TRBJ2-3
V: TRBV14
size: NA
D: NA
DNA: TGTGCCAGCAGCCAAGAAGTAGGGGCGCCAGATACGCAGTATTTT
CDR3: CASSQEVGAPDTQYF

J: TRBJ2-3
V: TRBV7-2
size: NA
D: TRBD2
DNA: TGTGCCAGCAGCTTAGATCTAGCGGGCACAGATACGCAGTATTTT
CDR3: CASSLDLAGTDTQYF

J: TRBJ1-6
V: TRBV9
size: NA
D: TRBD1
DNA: TGTGCCAGCAGCGTAGGGACAGGTAATTCACCCCTCCACTTT
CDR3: CASSVGTGNSPLHF

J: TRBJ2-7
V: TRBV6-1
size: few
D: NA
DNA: TGTGCCAGCAGTGAAGACAGGGACGACGAGCAGTACTTC
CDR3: CASSEDRDDEQYF

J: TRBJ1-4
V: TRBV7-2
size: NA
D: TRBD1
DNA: TGTGCCAGCAGACCGACAGGGGCTAATGAAAAACTGTTTTTT
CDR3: CASRPTGANEKLFF

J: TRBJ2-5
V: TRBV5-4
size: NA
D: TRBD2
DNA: TGTGCCAGCAGCTCAGGGGGACTAGCGGCGGGGGAGACCCAGTACTTC
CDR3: CASSSGGLAAGETQYF

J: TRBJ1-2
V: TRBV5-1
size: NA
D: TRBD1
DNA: TGCGCCAGCAGCTTGGCAGGGGGAGCTAACTATGGCTACACCTTC
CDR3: CASSLAGGANYGYTF

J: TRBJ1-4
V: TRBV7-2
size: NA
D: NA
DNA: TGTGCCAGCAGACCAAGCAGGGGAAGCGGTGAAAAACTGTTTTTT
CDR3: CASRPSRGSGEKLFF

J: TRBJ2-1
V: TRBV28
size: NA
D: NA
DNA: TGTGCCAGCAGTTTAGGGGCAGAAGAGCAGTTCTTC
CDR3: CASSLGAEEQFF

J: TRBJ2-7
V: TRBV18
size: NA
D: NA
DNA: TGTGCCAGCTCACCAGGGACAACCTACGAGCAGTACTTC
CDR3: CASSPGTTYEQYF

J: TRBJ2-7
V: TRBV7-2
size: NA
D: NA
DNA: TGTGCCAGCAGCTTAGCCCCGGGAGCGGGCGAGCAGTACTTC
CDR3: CASSLAPGAGEQYF

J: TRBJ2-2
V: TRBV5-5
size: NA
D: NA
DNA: TGTGCCAGCAGCACTGACGGGCAGGGGTTGCCCGGGGAGCTGTTTTTT
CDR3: CASSTDGQGLPGELFF

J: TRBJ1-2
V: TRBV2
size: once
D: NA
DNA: TGTGCCAGCAGGATCGTGGAGAACTATGGCTACACCTTC
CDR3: CASRIVENYGYTF

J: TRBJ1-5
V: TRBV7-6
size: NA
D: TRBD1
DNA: TGTGCCAGCAGCCCGACAGGGACCAATCAGCCCCAGCATTTT
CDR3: CASSPTGTNQPQHF

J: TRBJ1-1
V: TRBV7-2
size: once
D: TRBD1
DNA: TGTGCCAGTCATGACAGGGTTCGGGGTGAAGCTTTCTTT
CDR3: CASHDRVRGEAFF

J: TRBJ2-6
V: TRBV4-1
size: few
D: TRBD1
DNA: TGCGCCAGTGCTTCCGGGACAGGGTCTGGGGCCAACGTCCTGACTTTC
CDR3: CASASGTGSGANVLTF

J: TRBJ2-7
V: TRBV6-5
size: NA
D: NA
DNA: TGTGCCAGCAGGCCCGGGACATCGATCTCCTACGAGCAGTACTTC
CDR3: CASRPGTSISYEQYF

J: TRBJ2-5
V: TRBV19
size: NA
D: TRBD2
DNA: TGTGCCAGTAGTATAGTCCGAGCGGGGGCCCAAGAGACCCAGTACTTC
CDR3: CASSIVRAGAQETQYF

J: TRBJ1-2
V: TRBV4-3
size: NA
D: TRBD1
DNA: TGCGCCAGCAGCCAAACAAGACAGGGTTCGTATGGCTACACCTTC
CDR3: CASSQTRQGSYGYTF

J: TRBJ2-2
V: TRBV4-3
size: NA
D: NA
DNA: TGCGCCAGCAGCCAAGATTACGAGGCGATGGACACCGGGGAGCTGTTTTTT
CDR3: CASSQDYEAMDTGELFF

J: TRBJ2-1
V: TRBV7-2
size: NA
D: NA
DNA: TGTGCCAGCAGCTCACAGGTGAGCTCCTACAATGAGCAGTTCTTC
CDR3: CASSSQVSSYNEQFF

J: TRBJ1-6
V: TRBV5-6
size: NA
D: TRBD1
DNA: TGTGCCAGCAGCAACAGGGGTTATAATTCACCCCTCCACTTT
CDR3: CASSNRGYNSPLHF

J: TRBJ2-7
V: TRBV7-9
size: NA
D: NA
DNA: TGTTCCAGCAGTTCCGACTTACCGCTCTACGAGCAGTACTTC
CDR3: CSSSSDLPLYEQYF

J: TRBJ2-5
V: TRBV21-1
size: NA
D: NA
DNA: TGTGCCAGCAGGGGCAGGGGATTAAGGACCCAGTACTTC
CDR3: CASRGRGLRTQYF

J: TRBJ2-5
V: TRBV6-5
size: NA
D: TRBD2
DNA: TGTGCCAGCAGTTTCACTAGCGGGCAATGGGAAACCCAGTACTTC
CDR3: CASSFTSGQWETQYF

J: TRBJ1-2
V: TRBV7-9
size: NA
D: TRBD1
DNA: TGTTCCAGCAGCTCCACCCGGACAGGAGAGGATGGCTACACCTTC
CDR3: CSSSSTRTGEDGYTF

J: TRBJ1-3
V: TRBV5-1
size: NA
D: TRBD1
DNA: TGCGCCAGCACTACAGGGGGGTCTGGAAACACCATATATTTT
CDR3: CASTTGGSGNTIYF

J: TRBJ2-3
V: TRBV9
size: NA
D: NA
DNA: TGTGCCAGCAGCGGACAGGCGAACACAGATACGCAGTATTTT
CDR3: CASSGQANTDTQYF

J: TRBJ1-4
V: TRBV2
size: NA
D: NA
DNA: TGTGCCAGCAGTGAAGCGGGGGCGCCGAATGAAAAACTGTTTTTT
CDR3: CASSEAGAPNEKLFF

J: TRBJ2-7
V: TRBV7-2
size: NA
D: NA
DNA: TGTGCCAGCAGCTTACCGAGCTCCTACGAGCAGTACTTC
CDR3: CASSLPSSYEQYF

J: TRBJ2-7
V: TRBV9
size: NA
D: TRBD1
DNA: TGTGCCAGCAGCGCCGTCGAGAGGACAGGCTCCAGCGAGCAGTACTTC
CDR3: CASSAVERTGSSEQYF

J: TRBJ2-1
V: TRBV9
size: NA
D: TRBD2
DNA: TGTGCCAGCACCGTAGGGGCTAGCGGGAACAATGAGCAGTTCTTC
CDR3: CASTVGASGNNEQFF

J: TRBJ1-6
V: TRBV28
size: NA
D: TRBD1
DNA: TGTGCCAGCAGTTTTATCAGGGGGACTTCACCCCTCCACTTT
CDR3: CASSFIRGTSPLHF

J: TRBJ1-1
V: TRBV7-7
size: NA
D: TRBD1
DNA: TGTGCTAGCAGCTCCCGGGACAGAGACATGAACACTGAAGCTTTCTTT
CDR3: CASSSRDRDMNTEAFF

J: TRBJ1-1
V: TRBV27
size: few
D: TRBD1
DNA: TGTGCCAGCAGTTTCCAGGGGGGCTACACTGAAGCTTTCTTT
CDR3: CASSFQGGYTEAFF